This TCR beta chain was identified in a study of blood T cell repertoires in COVID-19. Study background: COVID-19 samples, acute and convalescent, were from the United States, Italy and Spain.

CDR3 length: 14 amino acids. Germline V gene data show CDR1 as MNHEY and CDR2 as SVGAGI. The V end lost 5 bases, the J end lost 3 bases, and 13 bases lay between the germline ends. TCRdb keeps only in-frame clones here, not all; method: immunoSEQ multiplex PCR. The sample lists 110,000 or so clones; 81% were seen once. This sequence originates from a man between 45 and 60 years old with acute or convalescent COVID-19. Sequenced: peripheral blood. This sequence joins TRBV6-5 and TRBJ1-2, with TRBD1 as a possible D gene (6 bases). CDR3 nucleotide sequence: TGTGCCAGCAGTCGACTAGGGGGGGACTATGGCTACACCTTC. The encoded protein is CASSRLGGDYGYTF.